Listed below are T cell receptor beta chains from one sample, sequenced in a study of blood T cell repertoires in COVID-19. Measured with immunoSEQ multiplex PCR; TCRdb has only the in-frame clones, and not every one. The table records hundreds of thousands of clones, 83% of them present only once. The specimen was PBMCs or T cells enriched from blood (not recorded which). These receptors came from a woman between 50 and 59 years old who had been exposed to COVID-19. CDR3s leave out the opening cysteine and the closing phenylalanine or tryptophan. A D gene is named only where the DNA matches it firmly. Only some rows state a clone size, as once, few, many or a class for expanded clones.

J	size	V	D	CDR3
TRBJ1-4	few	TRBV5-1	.	ASSLVQGDEKLF
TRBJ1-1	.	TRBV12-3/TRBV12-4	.	ASTFRGKTEAF
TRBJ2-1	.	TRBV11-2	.	ASSLGGSNEQF
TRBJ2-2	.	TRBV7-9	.	ASSLNVGNTGELF
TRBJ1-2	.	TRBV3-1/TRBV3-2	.	ASSQENGRDRGYT
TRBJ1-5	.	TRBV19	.	ASRRRGEDQPQH
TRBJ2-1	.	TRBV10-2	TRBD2	ASNPGGGHQVEQF
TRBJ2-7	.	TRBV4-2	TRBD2	ASSPLLAGNYEQY
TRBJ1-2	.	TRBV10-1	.	ASNPPRGHLRDGYT
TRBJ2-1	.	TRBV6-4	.	ASSVWAGEVPGYNEQF
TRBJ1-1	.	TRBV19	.	ASIRGWGTEAF
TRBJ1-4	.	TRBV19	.	ASSNRQGHAKREKLF
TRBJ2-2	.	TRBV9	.	ASSVVANGELF
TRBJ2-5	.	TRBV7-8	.	ASSLAGLKETQY
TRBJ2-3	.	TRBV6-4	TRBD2	ASSVTSGGSDTQY
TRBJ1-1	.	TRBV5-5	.	ASSLGGSNTEAF
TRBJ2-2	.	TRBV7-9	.	ASSYQVNTGELF
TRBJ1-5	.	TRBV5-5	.	ASSLGQVSNQPQH
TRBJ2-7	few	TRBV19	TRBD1	ASSLTGVGDEQY
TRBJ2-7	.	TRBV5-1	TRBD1	ASSFDRDRYEQY
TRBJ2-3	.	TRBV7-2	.	ASSFRQEQRDTQY
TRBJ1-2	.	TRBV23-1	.	ASHEGVNYGYT
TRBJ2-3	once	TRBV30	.	AWSVRAGYTDTQY
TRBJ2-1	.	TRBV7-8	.	ASSPSIGSYNEQF
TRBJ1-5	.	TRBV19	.	ASSIPGQSSNQPQH
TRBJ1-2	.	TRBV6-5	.	ATADHYGYT
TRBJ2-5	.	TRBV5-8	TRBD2	ASSLSGVRGETQY
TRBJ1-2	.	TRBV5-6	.	ASSYGQQNYGYT
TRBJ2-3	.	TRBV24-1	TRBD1	ATSGRGSTDTQY
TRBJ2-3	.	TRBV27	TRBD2	ASQTSGGTDTQY
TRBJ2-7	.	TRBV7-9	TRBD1	ASSRRQGPDEQY
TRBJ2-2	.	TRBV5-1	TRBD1	AAQGWAGELF
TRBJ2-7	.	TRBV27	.	ASSFLRAGLAYEQY
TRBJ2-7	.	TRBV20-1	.	SARRGYEQY
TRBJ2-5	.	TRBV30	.	AWSVGGQETQY
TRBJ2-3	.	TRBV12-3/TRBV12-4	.	ASSLDLEAQY
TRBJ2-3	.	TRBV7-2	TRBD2	ASSSGSGGRTDTQY
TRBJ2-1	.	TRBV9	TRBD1	ASSLRDRKSNEQF
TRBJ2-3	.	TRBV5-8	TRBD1	ASSTGTATDTQY
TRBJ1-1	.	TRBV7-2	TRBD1	ASKPRQGAEAF
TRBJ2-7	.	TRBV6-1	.	ASSEPVMSPDEQY
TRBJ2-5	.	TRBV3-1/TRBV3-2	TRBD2	ASSQGPLQARGGEETQY
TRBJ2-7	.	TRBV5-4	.	ASSLDRRSYEQY
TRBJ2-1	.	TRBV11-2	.	ASSLPRAGSYNEQF
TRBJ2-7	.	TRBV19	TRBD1	ASSRTTTGGFYEQY
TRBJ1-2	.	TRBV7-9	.	ASKEEGNYGYT
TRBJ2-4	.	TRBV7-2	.	ASSLTSGKNIQY
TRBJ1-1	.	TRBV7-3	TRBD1	ASSKTGNRMNTEAF
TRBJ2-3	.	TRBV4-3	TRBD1	ASSRQGYDDTQY
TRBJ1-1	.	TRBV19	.	ASSPLLRPEAF
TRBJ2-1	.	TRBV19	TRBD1	ASSQPGQGVSEQF
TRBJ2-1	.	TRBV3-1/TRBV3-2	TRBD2	ASSSGGRYNEQF
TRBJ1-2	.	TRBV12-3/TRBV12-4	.	ASSLGGSGYT
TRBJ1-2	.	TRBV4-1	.	ASSQDRGASYGYT
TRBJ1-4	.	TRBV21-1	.	ASSVEQGREKLF
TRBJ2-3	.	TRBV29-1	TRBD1	SVGTGVTDTQY
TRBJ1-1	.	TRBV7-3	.	ASSLDTNTEAF
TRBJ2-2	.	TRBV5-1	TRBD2	ASSEFSGVVTGELF